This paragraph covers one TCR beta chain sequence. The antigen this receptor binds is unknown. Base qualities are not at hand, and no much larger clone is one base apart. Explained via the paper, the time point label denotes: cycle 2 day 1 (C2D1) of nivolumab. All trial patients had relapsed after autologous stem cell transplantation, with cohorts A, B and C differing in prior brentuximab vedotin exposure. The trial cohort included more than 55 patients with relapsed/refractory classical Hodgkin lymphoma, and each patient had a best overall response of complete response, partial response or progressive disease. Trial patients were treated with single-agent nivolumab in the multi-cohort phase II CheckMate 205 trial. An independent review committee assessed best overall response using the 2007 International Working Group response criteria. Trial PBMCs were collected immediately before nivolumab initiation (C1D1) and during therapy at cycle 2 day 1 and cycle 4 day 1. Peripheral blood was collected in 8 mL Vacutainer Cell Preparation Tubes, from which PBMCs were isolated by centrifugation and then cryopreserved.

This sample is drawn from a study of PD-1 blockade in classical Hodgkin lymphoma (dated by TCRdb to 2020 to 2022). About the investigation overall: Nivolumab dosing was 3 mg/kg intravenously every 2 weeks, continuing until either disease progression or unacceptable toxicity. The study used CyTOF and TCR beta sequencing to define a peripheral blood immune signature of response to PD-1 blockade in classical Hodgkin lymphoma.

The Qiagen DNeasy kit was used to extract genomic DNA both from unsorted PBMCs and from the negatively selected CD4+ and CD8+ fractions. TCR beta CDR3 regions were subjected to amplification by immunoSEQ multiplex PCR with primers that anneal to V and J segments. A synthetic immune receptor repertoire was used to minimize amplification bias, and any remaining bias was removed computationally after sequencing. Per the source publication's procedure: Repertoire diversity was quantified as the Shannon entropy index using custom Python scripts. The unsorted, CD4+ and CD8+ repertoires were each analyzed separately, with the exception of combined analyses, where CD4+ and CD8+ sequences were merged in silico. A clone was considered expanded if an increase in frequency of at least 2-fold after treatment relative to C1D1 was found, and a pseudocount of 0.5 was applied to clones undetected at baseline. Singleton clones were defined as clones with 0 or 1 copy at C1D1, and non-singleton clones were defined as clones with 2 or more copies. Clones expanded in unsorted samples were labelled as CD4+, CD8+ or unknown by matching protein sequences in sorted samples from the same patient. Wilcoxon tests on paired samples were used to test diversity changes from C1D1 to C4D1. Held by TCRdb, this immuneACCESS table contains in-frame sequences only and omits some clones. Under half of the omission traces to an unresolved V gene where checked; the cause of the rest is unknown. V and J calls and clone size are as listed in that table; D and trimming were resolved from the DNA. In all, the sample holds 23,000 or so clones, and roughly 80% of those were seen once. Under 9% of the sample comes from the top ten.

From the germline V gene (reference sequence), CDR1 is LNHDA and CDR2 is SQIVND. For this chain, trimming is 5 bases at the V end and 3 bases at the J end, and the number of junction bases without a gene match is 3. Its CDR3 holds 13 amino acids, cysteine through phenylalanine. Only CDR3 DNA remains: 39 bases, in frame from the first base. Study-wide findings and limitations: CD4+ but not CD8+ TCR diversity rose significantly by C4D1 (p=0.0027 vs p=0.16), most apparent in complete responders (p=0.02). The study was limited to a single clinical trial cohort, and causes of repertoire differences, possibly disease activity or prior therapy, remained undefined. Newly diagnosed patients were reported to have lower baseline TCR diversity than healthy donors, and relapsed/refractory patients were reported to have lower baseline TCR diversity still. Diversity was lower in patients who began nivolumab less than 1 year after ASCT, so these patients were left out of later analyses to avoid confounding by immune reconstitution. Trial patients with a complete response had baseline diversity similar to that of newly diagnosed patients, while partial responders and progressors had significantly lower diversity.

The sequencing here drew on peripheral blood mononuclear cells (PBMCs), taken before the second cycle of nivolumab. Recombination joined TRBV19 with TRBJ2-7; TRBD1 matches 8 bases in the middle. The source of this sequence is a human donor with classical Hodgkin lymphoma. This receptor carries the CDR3 CASSLGTGYEQYF. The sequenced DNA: TGTGCCAGTAGTCTAGGGACAGGCTACGAGCAGTACTTC.